This paragraph covers one TCR beta chain sequence. The trim removed 5 bases at V and 8 bases at J, leaving 13 bases unmatched. CDR3 length: 15 residues. In germline, CDR1 is SGHTA, CDR2 FQGNSA. This entry comes from a study of T cells after yellow fever vaccination. TCRdb independently ran MiXCR on the 5' RACE reads; one entry per CDR3 protein. The repertoire holds about 350,000 distinct CDR3 sequences, around 8.1% seen once, with 17% in the top ten. This sequence was found in a man between 18 and 35 years old who received the YFV17D yellow fever vaccine. The gene calls are TRBV7-2 and TRBJ2-3, with TRBD1 matching over 7 bases. Sequencing used PBMCs, obtained around 45 days after the first yellow fever vaccination. CDR3 bases: TGTGCCAGCAGCCCAGGGGACAGAGACTCAGTTACGCAGTATTTT. Translating it yields CASSPGDRDSVTQYF.